These 25 T cell receptor beta chains originate from one sample sequenced in a study of T-cell memory formation after mild COVID-19. MiXCR, applied by TCRdb to the 5' RACE reads, yields one record per CDR3 protein. The sample lists roughly 450,000 distinct CDR3 sequences; 18% were seen once. The sample comprised PBMCs or a T cell subset sorted from them (not recorded which). The origin of the receptors is an adult woman who had mild COVID-19 (a few samples of this study predate the infection). Cell type and time point are not known.

The chain couples TRBV10-3 to TRBJ1-1; D unclear. The CDR3 covers 15 residues. The V and J ends lost 2 bases and 3 bases respectively, with 13 bases between them. Germline assignment: CDR1 ENHRY and CDR2 SYGVKD. CDR3 protein: CAISEMNGIDTEAFF. The CDR3 bases are TGTGCCATCAGTGAGATGAACGGAATTGACACTGAAGCTTTCTTT.

This chain links TRBV7-3 with TRBJ2-3, with TRBD1 matching 8 bases. The germline V gene has CDR1 SGHTA and CDR2 FQGTGA. The CDR3 length is 16 residues. Unmatched junction bases numbered 13, after V lost 4 bases and J lost 7 bases. This chain's CDR3 is CASSSAPGQGWNTQYF. The CDR3 coding sequence is TGTGCCAGCAGCTCGGCCCCTGGACAGGGATGGAATACGCAGTATTTT.

This clonotype was recorded many times. The CDR3 DNA is TGTGCCAGCAGTTTGTACTATGGCTACACCTTC. Protein: CASSLYYGYTF. The chain recombines TRBV12-3 or TRBV12-4 with TRBJ1-2, with D unresolved. The CDR3 has 11 amino acids. With 3 bases removed from V and 3 bases from J, the gap between germline ends came to 2 bases.

The CDR3 coding sequence is TGTGCCAGCAGCTTCGGTGCCAGGTCGTACGAGCAGTACTTC. Protein product: CASSFGARSYEQYF. V usage is TRBV5-6 and J usage is TRBJ2-7; D gene unclear. V was shortened by 2 bases and J by 4 bases, with 13 bases between the two germline ends. The length of the CDR3 is 14 residues. Looked up from germline, CDR1 is SGHDT and CDR2 is YYEEEE.

Only a few counts were recorded for this clonotype. This may arise from a read error, as a much more abundant clone is one base away. The chain joins TRBV5-1 to TRBJ2-1, with TRBD2 as a possible D gene (7 bases). The germline V gene has CDR1 SGHRS and CDR2 YFSETQ. Trimming removed 4 bases at V and 4 bases at J, with 12 bases between. The CDR3 is 14 residues long. The DNA for the CDR3 is TGCGCCAGCAGCGGGGGGGCAGGTTACAATGAGCAGTTCTTC. It specifies CASSGGAGYNEQFF.

CDR3 protein: CASSRPTSGDYEQYF. DNA of the CDR3: TGCGCCAGCAGTCGCCCGACTAGCGGGGACTACGAGCAGTACTTC. The V gene is TRBV4-1, the J gene TRBJ2-7; 11 bases match TRBD2. The CDR3 covers 15 residues. J was trimmed by 3 bases and V by 6 bases; bases with no gene match: 7. Per the germline V gene, CDR1 is MGHRA and CDR2 is YSYEKL.

V is TRBV7-3 and J is TRBJ2-1; 7 nucleotides align to TRBD1. Trimming at V came to 6 bases and at J to 7 bases, leaving 9 bases not matched to a gene. Germline V gene lookup returns CDR1 SGHTA and CDR2 FQGTGA. The CDR3 totals 14 residues. The chain's CDR3 is CASSLGTAQNEQFF. The CDR3 bases are TGTGCCAGCAGTCTAGGGACAGCCCAAAATGAGCAGTTCTTC.

The J gene is TRBJ2-3, the V gene TRBV3-1, with D possibly being TRBD2 (6 bases). This CDR3 is built from 16 residues. Germline assignment: CDR1 LGHDT and CDR2 YNNKEL (reference sequence). V lost 0 bases and J lost 7, with 17 bases in between. The CDR3 DNA is TGTGCCAGCAGCCAAGATGCCTCTACTAGCAGGAATACGCAGTATTTT. It encodes CASSQDASTSRNTQYF.

CDR3 region: CATSAGDQPQHF. CDR3 coding DNA: TGTGCCACCAGTGCGGGAGATCAGCCCCAGCATTTT. The chain couples TRBV24-1 to TRBJ1-5; D is ambiguous. There are 12 residues in the CDR3. Trimming removed 5 bases at V and 5 bases at J, with 6 bases between. Germline V lookup: CDR1 KGHDR, CDR2 SFDVKD.

The V gene is TRBV29-1, the J gene TRBJ2-7, with 10 bases that match TRBD2. This CDR3 is built from 14 residues. V lost 2 bases to trimming and J lost 1 base; unmatched junction nucleotides: 2. Germline V gives CDR1 SQVTM, CDR2 ANQGSEA. DNA of the CDR3: TGCAGCGTTGAATGGACTAGCGGTTCCTACGAGCAGTACTTC. It yields the protein CSVEWTSGSYEQYF.

This clonotype was recorded a few times. The chain recombines TRBV29-1 with TRBJ1-2; D gene ambiguous. V lost 5 bases and J lost 8, with 15 bases in between. Looked up from germline, CDR1 is SQVTM and CDR2 is ANQGSEA. The CDR3 consists of 12 residues. The CDR3 loop reads CSVYGVTVGYTF. CDR3 sequence (DNA): TGCAGCGTTTACGGGGTTACAGTCGGCTACACCTTC. The variable domain in full, with the rest retrieved from reference TRBV29-1 and TRBJ1-2, is SAVISQKPSRDICQRGTSLTIQCQVDSQVTMMFWYRQQPGQSLTLIATANQGSEATYESGFVIDKFPISRPNLTFSTLTVSNMSPEDSSIYLCSVYGVTVGYTFGSGTRLTVV.

This clonotype was picked up a small number of times. The V call is TRBV19, the J call TRBJ2-1, with D maybe TRBD2 (6 bases). CDR3 length: 13 amino acids. Trimming cost V 8 bases and J 5 bases, with 13 bases left between them. Per the germline V gene, CDR1 is LNHDA and CDR2 is SQIVND (reference sequence). CDR3 protein: CASSPSVHNEQFF. In DNA, the CDR3 is TGTGCCAGTTCTCCTAGCGTGCACAATGAGCAGTTCTTC.

DNA for the CDR3: TGCGCCAGCAGCCTCCGCGGAATAGCGGGGTACAATGAGCAGTTCTTC. This sequence encodes CASSLRGIAGYNEQFF. J is TRBJ2-1 and V is TRBV4-1; 8 positions match TRBD2. Losses at the gene ends were 4 bases for V and 4 bases for J; bases not matched to a gene: 9. Germline lookup yields CDR1 MGHRA and CDR2 YSYEKL. The length of the CDR3 is 16 residues.

V and J are TRBV25-1 and TRBJ1-1; no firm D call. The CDR3 contains 11 residues. V was cut by 6 bases and J by 6 bases, with 8 bases left in between. The germline CDR1 and CDR2 sequences are MGHDK and SYGVNS. CDR3 coding DNA: TGTGCCAGCAGGTTCCGAGCTGAAGCTTTCTTT. Amino acids: CASRFRAEAFF.

This chain uses TRBV7-2 with TRBJ1-5; perhaps TRBD1 as D (5 bases). V lost 2 bases and J lost 4, with 15 bases in between. Per germline, CDR1 SGHTA and CDR2 FQGNSA. This CDR3 has 16 amino acids. The CDR3 region is CASSLSVGAWNQPQHF. The CDR3 region has the DNA TGTGCCAGCAGCTTAAGTGTTGGGGCTTGGAATCAGCCCCAGCATTTT.

Only a few counts were recorded for this clonotype. The rearrangement joins TRBV20-1 to TRBJ2-2, with a weak D call TRBD1 (6 bases). With 8 bases removed from V and 2 bases from J, the gap between germline ends came to 12 bases. The germline V gene encodes CDR1 DFQATT and CDR2 SNEGSKA (reference sequence). The CDR3 sequence is 13 residues long. The CDR3 DNA is TGCAGTACGTACAGGGAAAACACCGGGGAGCTGTTTTTT. Amino acid sequence: CSTYRENTGELFF.

This clonotype was observed at least ten times. The chain has TRBV3-1 and TRBJ2-4; 9 nucleotides match TRBD2. There are 15 residues in the CDR3. The V segment lost 2 bases and the J segment 5 bases; nucleotides outside the gene matches: 4. Germline-derived CDR1 and CDR2 are LGHDT and YNNKEL (reference sequence). In nucleotides, the CDR3 is TGTGCCAGCAGCCAACTTGGACTAGCGCAAAACATTCAGTACTTC. Its protein is CASSQLGLAQNIQYF. The full variable domain, in which reference TRBV3-1 and TRBJ2-4 provide the parts outside the CDR3, is DTAVSQTPKYLVTQMGNDKSIKCEQNLGHDTMYWYKQDSKKFLKIMFSYNNKELIINETVPNRFSPKSPDKAHLNLHINSLELGDSAVYFCASSQLGLAQNIQYFGAGTRLSVL.

This clonotype has just a few counts. The germline gene is not matched at one end of the junction; a read error may be the cause. The CDR3 reads CASSPPIGQGTQYF. In DNA, the CDR3 is TGTGCCAGCAGCCCCCCGATTGGGCAAGGGACCCAGTACTTC. This chain links TRBV6-2 or TRBV6-3 with TRBJ2-5; no definite D call. Germline V gives CDR1 MNHEY, CDR2 SVGEGT. The length of the CDR3 is 14 residues.

This clonotype was seen only a few times. The rearrangement joins TRBV3-1 to TRBJ2-7; D call uncertain. CDR3 length: 14 amino acids. Germline-derived CDR1 and CDR2 are LGHDT and YNNKEL (reference sequence). The V end was cut by 0 bases, the J end by 2 bases, with 8 bases between. The CDR3 here is CASSQDPVTYEQYF. The CDR3 nucleotides read TGTGCCAGCAGCCAAGATCCCGTTACCTACGAGCAGTACTTC.

J is TRBJ2-2 and V is TRBV7-2; TRBD2 might be the D (6 bases). Trimming took 7 bases from V and 4 from J, leaving 16 bases between them. CDR3 length equals 15 residues. Germline-derived CDR1 and CDR2 are SGHTA and FQGNSA. The CDR3 loop reads CASNRGGAFTGELFF. The CDR3 DNA sequence: TGTGCCAGCAATAGAGGAGGGGCTTTCACCGGGGAGCTGTTTTTT. Based on the CDR3 plus reference TRBV7-2 and TRBJ2-2, the full variable domain is GAGVSQSPSNKVTEKGKDVELRCDPISGHTALYWYRQSLGQGLEFLIYFQGNSAPDKSGLPSDRFSAERTGGSVSTLTIQRTQQEDSAVYLCASNRGGAFTGELFFGEGSRLTVL.

The chain carries TRBV6-5 and TRBJ2-2; D remains unclear. The V gene's germline CDR1 is MNHEY and CDR2 SVGAGI. V lost 1 base, J lost 7 bases, and 1 base lay in between. This CDR3 region has 11 residues. DNA of the CDR3: TGTGCCAGCAGTTACTTCGGGGAGCTGTTTTTT. Its translation: CASSYFGELFF.

This clonotype came up a few times. The rearrangement links TRBV7-6 to TRBJ2-3, with TRBD2 matching 7 bases. Germline CDR1 and CDR2: SGHVS and FNYEAQ. The V segment lost 2 bases and the J segment 4 bases; nucleotides outside the gene matches: 9. This CDR3 comprises 16 residues. DNA for the CDR3: TGTGCCAGCAGCTTAATGAGTGGTGGGAGGGCAGATACGCAGTATTTT. It encodes CASSLMSGGRADTQYF.

The genes are TRBV27 and TRBJ2-1; 9 nucleotides match TRBD2. Trimming took 6 bases from V and 3 from J; bases not matched to a gene: 12. Germline V gene sequence: CDR1 MNHEY, CDR2 SMNVEV (reference sequence). The CDR3 spans 17 residues. The CDR3 DNA follows: TGTGCCAGCAGCCAGGTCGCTAGCGGGGTACTCTACAATGAGCAGTTCTTC. Translated: CASSQVASGVLYNEQFF.

This clonotype was recorded a few times. This chain links TRBV7-9 with TRBJ1-1; the match to TRBD1 covers 8 bases. The CDR3 is 15 residues long. Germline CDR1 SEHNR, CDR2 FQNEAQ (reference sequence). V lost 1 base, J lost 3 bases, and 4 bases stayed unmatched. The CDR3 DNA is TGTGCCAGCAGCTTAGGACAGGGGTTTGACACTGAAGCTTTCTTT. This encodes CASSLGQGFDTEAFF.

This clonotype was observed at least ten times. This chain links TRBV27 with TRBJ2-2; D perhaps matches TRBD1 (6 bases). The CDR3 runs 13 residues. Trimming removed 3 bases from V and 7 bases from J, with 9 bases in between. In germline, CDR1 is MNHEY, CDR2 SMNVEV (reference sequence). For the CDR3, the DNA is TGTGCCAGCAGTTTTACAGGGAACGGGGAGCTGTTTTTT. Its protein is CASSFTGNGELFF.